Listed here are 17 T cell receptor beta chains from one sample, sequenced in a study of T cell responses to AZD1222 COVID-19 vaccine. Measured with immunoSEQ multiplex PCR; TCRdb has only the in-frame clones, and not every one. The data contain about 130,000 clones, roughly 88% of them singletons. The source material was peripheral blood, sampled on day 0 of AZD1222 vaccination. These receptors all come from an adult in good health.

The chain uses TRBV7-2 and TRBJ1-5; D is unclear. Germline CDR1 is SGHTA and CDR2 is FQGNSA. Trimming shortened V by 5 bases and J by 2 bases, and 13 bases separated the two germline ends. CDR3 length: 15 amino acids. Here the CDR3 reads CASSQQRVGNQPQHF. As DNA, the CDR3 is TGTGCCAGCAGCCAACAGCGTGTTGGCAATCAGCCCCAGCATTTT.

The chain is built from TRBV20-1 and TRBJ1-2; D may be TRBD1 (5 bases). Germline CDR1 and CDR2: DFQATT and SNEGSKA (reference sequence). This CDR3 comprises 11 residues. Trimming took 6 bases from V and 6 from J, leaving 11 bases between them. The CDR3 sequence: CSATWTNGYTF. The CDR3, as DNA: TGCAGTGCCACTTGGACAAATGGCTACACCTTC.

V usage is TRBV6-5 and J usage is TRBJ2-7; TRBD2 agrees at 9 bases. Germline V gene lookup returns CDR1 MNHEY and CDR2 SVGAGI. Germline trimming cut 2 bases from V and 0 bases from J; bases unmatched to any gene: 5. There are 16 residues in the CDR3. CDR3 bases: TGTGCCAGCAGTTACGGGACTAGCTCCCACTCCTACGAGCAGTACTTC. As protein: CASSYGTSSHSYEQYF.

The rearrangement uses TRBV5-8 and TRBJ1-1, with D tentatively TRBD1 (6 bases). With 0 bases removed from V and 1 base from J, the gap between germline ends came to 13 bases. The CDR3 runs to 16 residues. Germline V CDR1 and CDR2: SGHTS, YDEGEE. CDR3: CASSLGEGQTNTEAFF. In nucleotides, the CDR3 is TGTGCCAGCAGCTTGGGGGAGGGACAAACGAACACTGAAGCTTTCTTT. The full variable domain, rest sourced from reference TRBV5-8 and TRBJ1-1, is EAGVTQSPTHLIKTRGQQATLRCSPISGHTSVYWYQQALGLGLQFLLWYDEGEERNRGNFPPRFSGRQFPNYSSELNVNALELEDSALYLCASSLGEGQTNTEAFFGQGTRLTVV.

The V call is TRBV6-5, the J call TRBJ1-5; 10 bases match TRBD1. Germline V lookup: CDR1 MNHEY, CDR2 SVGAGI. CDR3 length: 15 amino acids. Losses at the gene ends were 10 bases for V and 2 bases for J; bases not matched to a gene: 8. This chain's CDR3 is CATKTGGDGNQPQHF. In nucleotides, the CDR3 is TGTGCCACAAAGACAGGGGGCGACGGCAATCAGCCCCAGCATTTT.

The rearrangement uses TRBV25-1 and TRBJ1-2; maybe TRBD1 (5 bases). Germline V gene data show CDR1 as MGHDK and CDR2 as SYGVNS. Trimming removed 6 bases from V and 8 bases from J, with 16 bases in between. The length of the CDR3 is 13 residues. The CDR3 protein is CASSLTGGEGYTF. The CDR3 DNA sequence: TGTGCCAGCAGCCTAACGGGAGGGGAAGGCTACACCTTC.

The CDR3 loop is CASSLGQESQETQYF. CDR3 sequence (DNA): TGTGCCAGCAGCTTGGGGCAGGAGAGCCAAGAGACCCAGTACTTC. The chain is built from TRBV11-2 and TRBJ2-5; TRBD1 might be the D (5 bases). The germline V gene encodes CDR1 SGHAT and CDR2 FQNNGV. This CDR3 spans 15 amino acids. V was trimmed by 3 bases and J by 1 base, leaving 12 bases between them. Full variable domain (outside the CDR3, taken from reference TRBV11-2 and TRBJ2-5): EAGVAQSPRYKIIEKRQSVAFWCNPISGHATLYWYQQILGQGPKLLIQFQNNGVVDDSQLPKDRFSAERLKGVDSTLKIQPAKLEDSAVYLCASSLGQESQETQYFGPGTRLLVL.

The rearrangement links TRBV28 to TRBJ2-3; 9 positions agree with TRBD2. The CDR3 covers 16 residues. Trimming took 4 bases from V and 7 from J; bases not matched to a gene: 12. Germline assignment: CDR1 MDHEN and CDR2 SYDVKM. The CDR3 nucleotides are TGTGCCAGCAGTTCCCCAGAGGGGACTAGCCTTCATACGCAGTATTTT. Its protein product is CASSSPEGTSLHTQYF.

The chain is built from TRBV27 and TRBJ1-1; no clear D. V was shortened by 5 bases and J by 4 bases, with 14 bases between the two germline ends. The CDR3 is made up of 14 amino acids. CDR1 MNHEY and CDR2 SMNVEV come from the germline V gene (reference sequence). The CDR3 DNA follows: TGTGCCAGCAGTCCGTGGGGAGGGATCACTGAAGCTTTCTTT. It specifies CASSPWGGITEAFF.

V is TRBV7-3 and J is TRBJ1-2, with D tentatively TRBD1 (6 bases). The V end lost 5 bases, the J end lost 0 bases, and 19 bases lay between the germline ends. The germline V gene encodes CDR1 SGHTA and CDR2 FQGTGA. The length of the CDR3 is 17 residues. The CDR3 DNA follows: TGTGCCAGCAGCCGTGGCCCTCCGGGGGCGACTAACTATGGCTACACCTTC. It translates to CASSRGPPGATNYGYTF.

The V call is TRBV10-3, the J call TRBJ1-6, with TRBD1 matching over 9 bases. With 3 bases clipped from V and 5 bases from J, the junction kept 5 bases outside the gene matches. The germline V gene encodes CDR1 ENHRY and CDR2 SYGVKD. This CDR3 has 16 residues. The CDR3 region is CAISDTGGANNSPLHF. In nucleotides, the CDR3 is TGTGCCATCAGTGACACAGGGGGCGCGAATAATTCACCCCTCCACTTT.

This chain uses TRBV27 with TRBJ1-5, with 7 bases fitting TRBD1. This CDR3 has 15 residues. Per the germline V gene, CDR1 is MNHEY and CDR2 is SMNVEV (reference sequence). Losses at the gene ends were 7 bases for V and 7 bases for J; bases not matched to a gene: 13. This CDR3 reads CASKTLEGAWQPQHF. CDR3 DNA sequence: TGTGCCAGCAAAACCCTTGAGGGGGCTTGGCAGCCCCAGCATTTT.

The chain carries TRBV6-5 and TRBJ2-7, with D tentatively TRBD1 or TRBD2 (6 bases each). V lost 7 bases, J lost 4 bases, and 14 bases lay in between. The CDR3 length is 13 residues. CDR1 is MNHEY, CDR2 SVGAGI, per germline. The CDR3 spells CASTKGEVYEQYF. DNA of the CDR3: TGTGCCAGCACCAAGGGGGAGGTATACGAGCAGTACTTC.

V gene TRBV27 combines with J gene TRBJ2-7; D tentatively reads TRBD1 or TRBD2 (7 bases each). The V end lost 3 bases, the J end lost 5 bases, and 14 bases lay between the germline ends. Per the germline V gene, CDR1 is MNHEY and CDR2 is SMNVEV (reference sequence). The CDR3 consists of 14 residues. The CDR3 DNA reads as TGTGCCAGCAGTTTTGACAGGGAGGGAGACGAGCAGTACTTC. The encoded protein is CASSFDREGDEQYF.

The chain recombines TRBV3-1 (or the pseudogene TRBV3-2) with TRBJ1-1; D may be TRBD1 (5 bases). Germline-derived CDR1 and CDR2 are LGHDT and YNNKEL (reference sequence). This CDR3 is built from 14 residues. V was pared by 0 bases and J by 5 bases, with 10 bases between. The CDR3 loop is CASSQDLGGTEAFF. CDR3 DNA: TGTGCCAGCAGCCAAGATCTGGGGGGGACTGAAGCTTTCTTT.

This clone has a single count. The chain recombines TRBV6-6 with TRBJ1-1; 7 nucleotides match TRBD1. The CDR3 has 17 residues. Unmatched junction bases numbered 12, after V lost 5 bases and J lost 0 bases. CDR1 and CDR2 (germline): MNHNY, SVGAGI (reference sequence). The CDR3 is CASSPIPGTEMNTEAFF. CDR3 in DNA: TGTGCCAGCAGTCCTATTCCTGGGACAGAGATGAACACTGAAGCTTTCTTT.

This chain links TRBV7-2 with TRBJ2-2; unclear D gene. The length of the CDR3 is 15 residues. Trimming shortened V by 5 bases and J by 7 bases, and 17 bases separated the two germline ends. Looked up from germline, CDR1 is SGHTA and CDR2 is FQGNSA. CDR3 nucleotides: TGTGCCAGCAGCCCCTGGCTCTCCGAAGGCGGGGAGCTGTTTTTT. Encoded protein: CASSPWLSEGGELFF. Full variable domain (missing parts from reference TRBV7-2 and TRBJ2-2): GAGVSQSPSNKVTEKGKDVELRCDPISGHTALYWYRQSLGQGLEFLIYFQGNSAPDKSGLPSDRFSAERTGGSVSTLTIQRTQQEDSAVYLCASSPWLSEGGELFFGEGSRLTVL.